This passage covers 29 T cell receptor beta chains from one sample sequenced in a study of T cell repertoires in cytomegalovirus infection. For these receptors, no antigen is known. TCRdb called the reads again in MiXCR, with one record for every CDR3 protein. The table has about 830,000 distinct CDR3 sequences, approximately 32% seen once. The input for sequencing was cultured CD8+ T cells from PBMCs, taken from culture after CMV antigen stimulation. Source of these receptors: a human donor in good health (CMV status not recorded). Some clones in this sample may be carry-over from other donors' samples.

V gene TRBV3-1 combines with J gene TRBJ1-5, with D unclear. The V gene lost 1 base and the J gene lost 6 bases, with 16 bases spanning the gap. The CDR3 covers 16 residues. Germline CDR1 is LGHDT and CDR2 is YNNKEL (reference sequence). The DNA of the CDR3 is TGTGCCAGCAGCCAAGTGTTTGGGGAGGTCGGTCAGCCCCAGCATTTT. Encoded protein: CASSQVFGEVGQPQHF.

This clonotype has a count of ten or more. This chain connects TRBV6-5 to TRBJ2-3; D not resolved. V was shortened by 2 bases and J by 0 bases, with 9 bases between the two germline ends. CDR1 MNHEY and CDR2 SVGAGI come from the germline V gene. The CDR3 sequence is 15 residues long. The DNA of the CDR3 is TGTGCCAGCAGTTACACGGGCCCTAGCACAGATACGCAGTATTTT. This gives the protein CASSYTGPSTDTQYF.

This clonotype was observed a handful of times. The chain recombines TRBV7-6 with TRBJ2-2, with 11 bases lining up with TRBD1. Germline lookup yields CDR1 SGHVS and CDR2 FNYEAQ. This CDR3 is 17 amino acids long. Trimming at V came to 3 bases and at J to 7 bases, leaving 10 bases not matched to a gene. Here the CDR3 reads CASSFPRTGGSVGELFF. The CDR3 DNA is TGTGCCAGCAGCTTCCCTCGGACAGGGGGCTCGGTCGGGGAGCTGTTTTTT.

In DNA form, the CDR3 reads TGTGCCAGCAGTTACTCAGAGGAGAATTCACCCCTCCACTTT. As protein: CASSYSEENSPLHF. This chain links TRBV6-5 with TRBJ1-6, with unresolved D. The CDR3 is made up of 14 amino acids. The germline gives CDR1 MNHEY, CDR2 SVGAGI. V was trimmed by 0 bases and J by 7 bases, leaving 7 bases between them.

The chain combines TRBV5-4 with TRBJ2-7; 10 bases line up with TRBD2. The CDR3 is 14 residues long. The ends lost 3 bases at V and 4 bases at J; junction bases unmatched: 4. Germline CDR1 reads SGHNT; CDR2 reads YYREEE (reference sequence). DNA for the CDR3: TGTGCCAGCAGCTGGGGGACTAGCGTTTACGAGCAGTACTTC. Translating it yields CASSWGTSVYEQYF.

As to this clonotype: This could be a read error, since a much larger clone is one nucleotide away. The chain carries TRBV7-2 and TRBJ2-5; 10 nucleotides align to TRBD1. The junction had 16 bases not matched to a gene; V was cut back by 5 bases and J by 7 bases. Per germline, CDR1 SGHTA and CDR2 FQGNSA. The CDR3 extends over 17 amino acids. In nucleotides, the CDR3 is TGTGCCAGCAGCGGATCCAGGACAGGGGGACTCCGGGGGACCCAGTACTTC. Amino acid sequence: CASSGSRTGGLRGTQYF.

J is TRBJ1-2 and V is TRBV2; 7 bases are a match to TRBD1. This CDR3 region has 14 residues. CDR1 SNHLY and CDR2 FYNNEI come from the germline V gene. V trimming: 0 bases; J trimming: 5 bases; junction bases outside the gene matches: 3. The CDR3 protein is CASSEAGTAYGYTF. The CDR3 DNA reads as TGTGCCAGCAGTGAAGCGGGGACAGCATATGGCTACACCTTC.

This chain joins TRBV13 and TRBJ2-1, with TRBD2 as a possible D gene (5 bases). CDR1 PRHDT and CDR2 FYEKMQ come from the germline V gene (reference sequence). V dropped 0 bases and J dropped 8 bases, with 8 bases sitting between them. The CDR3 runs 13 residues. Here the CDR3 reads CASSLGLAYEQFF. The CDR3 DNA is TGTGCCAGCAGCTTAGGGCTAGCCTATGAGCAGTTCTTC.

This clonotype has at least ten counts. The chain uses TRBV7-9 and TRBJ1-1, with 10 bases identical to TRBD1. Germline lookup yields CDR1 SEHNR and CDR2 FQNEAQ (reference sequence). Losses at the gene ends were 4 bases for V and 8 bases for J; bases not matched to a gene: 7. The CDR3 extends over 14 amino acids. CDR3 loop: CASSSGQGRREAFF. The CDR3 nucleotides are TGTGCCAGCAGCTCGGGACAGGGGAGGAGGGAAGCTTTCTTT.

The table lists this clonotype with many counts. The V and J genes are TRBV7-8 and TRBJ1-4; D is perhaps TRBD1 (6 bases). V was shortened by 5 bases and J by 8 bases, with 21 bases between the two germline ends. This CDR3 spans 16 amino acids. The germline V gene encodes CDR1 SGHVS and CDR2 FQNEAQ. The CDR3 protein is CASSPTKGRGKEKLFF. The CDR3 DNA sequence: TGTGCCAGCAGCCCAACCAAGGGCAGGGGAAAGGAAAAACTGTTTTTT.

This clonotype has only a few counts. The genes are TRBV6-1 and TRBJ2-7; weak D call: TRBD2 (7 bases). V lost 7 bases and J lost 6, with 10 bases in between. This CDR3 has 11 amino acids. Germline CDR1 MNHNS, CDR2 SASEGT. As DNA, the CDR3 is TGTGCCAGCAAGGGGGGGAGCGAGCAGTACTTC. Its translation is CASKGGSEQYF.

This clonotype was counted between two and nine times. This chain uses TRBV11-1 with TRBJ2-5, with D perhaps matching TRBD1 (7 bases). Germline CDR1 is SGHAT and CDR2 is FQDESV (reference sequence). The CDR3 extends over 15 amino acids. With 2 bases removed from V and 9 bases from J, the gap between germline ends came to 19 bases. CDR3 coding DNA: TGTGCCAGCAGCTTAAAGTCCGAAGGGGGGACAGCCCAGTACTTC. This translates into CASSLKSEGGTAQYF.

This clonotype occurred many times. The chain uses TRBV14 and TRBJ2-1; D is perhaps TRBD2 (5 bases). V was cut by 0 bases and J by 7 bases, with 13 bases left in between. This CDR3 spans 15 amino acids. Germline V gene lookup returns CDR1 SGHDN and CDR2 FVKESK. CDR3 protein: CASSQDLGVRNEQFF. The CDR3 region has the DNA TGTGCCAGCAGCCAAGATCTCGGGGTAAGAAATGAGCAGTTCTTC.

This clonotype was observed once. Since a much larger clone is just one base distant, this may be a read error. The chain recombines TRBV7-8 with TRBJ2-7; 7 bases align to TRBD1. Germline CDR1 SGHVS, CDR2 FQNEAQ. The CDR3 has 18 residues. CDR3 bases: TGTGCCAGCGGCTTAGTAGGGGAACAGGGGAACCCCTCCTACGAGCAGTACTTC. This encodes CASGLVGEQGNPSYEQYF.

CDR3 nucleotide sequence: TGTGCCAGCAGCCCCGCGGCGGGGGGGCCCGACAATGAGCAGTTCTTC. Translating gives CASSPAAGGPDNEQFF. The chain has TRBV7-2 and TRBJ2-1; the match to TRBD2 covers 9 bases. V trimming: 5 bases; J trimming: 5 bases; junction bases outside the gene matches: 10. The CDR3 has 16 amino acids. Germline CDR1 reads SGHTA; CDR2 reads FQGNSA.

This clonotype was seen more than once but under ten times. The J gene is TRBJ2-3, the V gene TRBV7-8; no clear D. V was pared by 1 base and J by 4 bases, with 6 bases between. Germline CDR1 and CDR2: SGHVS and FQNEAQ. The CDR3 runs to 13 residues. CDR3 protein: CASSLESSDTQYF. In DNA form, the CDR3 reads TGTGCCAGCAGCTTAGAATCCTCAGATACGCAGTATTTT.

This clonotype was detected ten times or more. The chain carries TRBV7-6 and TRBJ2-1; TRBD2 matches 9 bases. The CDR3 is 15 residues long. The germline V gene has CDR1 SGHVS and CDR2 FNYEAQ. V was pared by 5 bases and J by 3 bases, with 5 bases of the junction left unmatched. For the CDR3, the DNA is TGTGCCAGCAGCCGCGGGGGGGCTAGCTACAATGAGCAGTTCTTC. It translates to CASSRGGASYNEQFF.

The chain recombines TRBV5-6 with TRBJ1-5; 7 bases match TRBD1. Germline V lookup: CDR1 SGHDT, CDR2 YYEEEE. V was clipped by 3 bases and J by 4 bases; unmatched bases: 7. CDR3 length: 15 amino acids. The CDR3 DNA is TGTGCCAGCAGCTGGGGCAGGGGGATTAATCAGCCCCAGCATTTT. It specifies CASSWGRGINQPQHF.

The rearrangement links TRBV7-9 to TRBJ2-1; possibly TRBD1 for D (6 bases). Per germline, CDR1 SEHNR and CDR2 FQNEAQ (reference sequence). CDR3 size: 14 residues. Trimming removed 4 bases from V and 7 bases from J, with 14 bases in between. CDR3 DNA sequence: TGTGCCAGCAGCTGGCGGACAGTACAAAATGAGCAGTTCTTC. Translating gives CASSWRTVQNEQFF.

This clonotype showed up many times. The CDR3 region is CASSLASLTDTQYF. The CDR3 coding sequence is TGTGCCAGCAGCTTAGCGAGCCTCACAGATACGCAGTATTTT. The gene calls are TRBV7-6 and TRBJ2-3; no reliable D call. The CDR3 is 14 amino acids. V lost 0 bases, J lost 2 bases, and 6 bases lay in between. Germline V gene data show CDR1 as SGHVS and CDR2 as FNYEAQ.

V is TRBV5-1 and J is TRBJ2-7; D may match TRBD1 or TRBD2 (5 bases each). The CDR3 extends over 13 amino acids. The germline CDR1 and CDR2 sequences are SGHRS and YFSETQ. Trimming cost V 4 bases and J 5 bases, with 13 bases left between them. CDR3 bases: TGCGCCAGCAGCCTCCGGGGCCCCCACGAGCAGTACTTC. This codes for CASSLRGPHEQYF.

The gene calls are TRBV7-9 and TRBJ2-5, with D possibly TRBD1 on 6 matching bases. The CDR3 has 14 amino acids. Germline lookup yields CDR1 SEHNR and CDR2 FQNEAQ (reference sequence). Trimming took off 0 bases at V and 7 bases at J, with 12 bases between the two ends. CDR3 in amino acids: CASSLARGLGTQYF. In DNA, the CDR3 is TGTGCCAGCAGCTTAGCCAGGGGCCTAGGGACCCAGTACTTC.

This sequence joins TRBV27 and TRBJ2-1, with 7 bases fitting TRBD2. This CDR3 has 13 residues. Germline lookup yields CDR1 MNHEY and CDR2 SMNVEV (reference sequence). The V gene end was trimmed by 4 bases and the J gene end by 6 bases; junction bases not matched to a gene: 3. The CDR3 region has the DNA TGTGCCAGCAGTTGGGGGGGGACCAATGAGCAGTTCTTC. This gives the protein CASSWGGTNEQFF.

The CDR3 region is CASRPTGQGAASNEKLFF. In DNA form, the CDR3 reads TGTGCCAGCAGGCCGACCGGACAGGGGGCCGCGTCTAATGAAAAACTGTTTTTT. V gene TRBV6-6 combines with J gene TRBJ1-4; 11 bases map to TRBD1. With 6 bases clipped from V and 3 bases from J, the junction kept 12 bases outside the gene matches. The CDR3 is 18 residues long. Germline V gives CDR1 MNHNY, CDR2 SVGAGI (reference sequence).

The J gene is TRBJ1-2, the V gene TRBV4-1; 8 nucleotides line up with TRBD1. This CDR3 has 15 amino acids. The J segment lost 6 bases and the V segment lost 0 bases, leaving 6 bases of the junction unmatched. CDR1 and CDR2 from the germline V gene are MGHRA and YSYEKL. CDR3 region: CASSQDRDRLNGYTF. CDR3 DNA: TGCGCCAGCAGCCAAGATAGGGACAGGCTAAATGGCTACACCTTC.

This clonotype showed up just a few times. The chain combines TRBV28 with TRBJ1-5; D might be TRBD1 (5 bases). This CDR3 contains 15 residues. Germline assignment: CDR1 MDHEN and CDR2 SYDVKM. The V and J ends lost 7 bases and 2 bases respectively, with 15 bases between them. The CDR3 DNA reads TGTGCCAGCAAATTCCGCAGGGTGGGCAATCAGCCCCAGCATTTT. This encodes CASKFRRVGNQPQHF.

This clonotype appeared many times. The J gene is TRBJ1-1, the V gene TRBV4-1, with a possible D match to TRBD1 (5 bases). The CDR3 totals 14 residues. The germline V gene encodes CDR1 MGHRA and CDR2 YSYEKL. V lost 4 bases to trimming and J lost 0 bases, with 9 bases between them. The CDR3 nucleotides are TGCGCCAGCAGCCCCCCAGGGATGAACACTGAAGCTTTCTTT. This translates into CASSPPGMNTEAFF.

The gene calls are TRBV5-1 and TRBJ2-5, with D possibly TRBD1 on 6 matching bases. Trimming shortened V by 6 bases and J by 2 bases, and 14 bases separated the two germline ends. The CDR3 covers 14 residues. Per germline, CDR1 SGHRS and CDR2 YFSETQ. Written as DNA, the CDR3 is TGCGCCAGCACTCCACAGGGTCCACAAGAGACCCAGTACTTC. It specifies CASTPQGPQETQYF.

This clonotype was detected a few times. This rearrangement joins TRBV12-3 or TRBV12-4 to TRBJ1-1; tentative D call: TRBD1 (5 bases). The CDR3 is 13 residues long. The V gene lost 10 bases and the J gene lost 1 base, with 13 bases spanning the gap. The CDR3 loop reads CATRLGRNTEAFF. DNA of the CDR3: TGTGCCACTAGACTGGGACGGAACACTGAAGCTTTCTTT.